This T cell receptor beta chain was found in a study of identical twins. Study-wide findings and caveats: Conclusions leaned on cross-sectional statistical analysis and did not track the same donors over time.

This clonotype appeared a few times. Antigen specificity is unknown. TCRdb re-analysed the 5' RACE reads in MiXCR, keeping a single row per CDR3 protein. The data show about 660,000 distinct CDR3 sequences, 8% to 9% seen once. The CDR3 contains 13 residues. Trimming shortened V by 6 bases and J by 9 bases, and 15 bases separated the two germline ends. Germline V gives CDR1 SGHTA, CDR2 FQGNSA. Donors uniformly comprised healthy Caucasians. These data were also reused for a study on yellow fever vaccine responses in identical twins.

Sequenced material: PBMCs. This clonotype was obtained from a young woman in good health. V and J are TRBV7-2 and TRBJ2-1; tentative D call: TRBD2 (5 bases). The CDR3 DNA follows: TGTGCCAGCAGACCTCCTAGCATGCCTGAGCAGTTCTTC. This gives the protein CASRPPSMPEQFF.